These T cell receptor beta chains were read from a single sample in a study of regulatory T cells in long-lasting Graves disease. Using its own MiXCR run on the multiplex PCR reads, TCRdb lists one record per CDR3 protein. The repertoire consists of 680,000 or so distinct CDR3 sequences, with less than 20% occurring once and the leading ten covering about 17%. The same specimen was also included in a second study, on T cells in Graves' hyperthyroidism and ophthalmopathy.

Source: peripheral blood mononuclear cells (PBMCs), taken at new diagnosis, from a patient treated with antithyroid drugs. These receptors were collected from a young woman with Graves disease. Each CDR3 is given with its conserved first and last residue. Fields, in order: V gene, clone size, D gene, J gene, CDR3 protein, CDR3 DNA. D genes are given only for firm matches. A clone size is listed for some rows: how often the clone was seen (once, few, many), or a class if it is expanded.

v_gene: TRBV27
abundance: many
d_gene: TRBD1
j_gene: TRBJ1-6
CDR3aa: CASRTTRDSRNSPLHF
CDR3nt: TGTGCCAGCAGGACAACCCGGGACAGCAGAAATTCACCCCTCCACTTT

v_gene: TRBV28
abundance: .
d_gene: TRBD1
j_gene: TRBJ1-4
CDR3aa: CASSSQGTGTKKLFF
CDR3nt: TGTGCCAGCAGTTCGCAAGGGACAGGGACTAAAAAACTGTTTTTT

v_gene: TRBV28
abundance: many
d_gene: .
j_gene: TRBJ2-7
CDR3aa: CASSYVLSSYEQYF
CDR3nt: TGTGCCAGCAGTTATGTCCTCAGCTCCTACGAGCAGTACTTC

v_gene: TRBV13
abundance: many
d_gene: TRBD1
j_gene: TRBJ2-7
CDR3aa: CASRPKGQGNYEQYF
CDR3nt: TGTGCCAGCAGACCTAAAGGACAGGGTAACTACGAGCAGTACTTC

v_gene: TRBV28
abundance: few
d_gene: .
j_gene: TRBJ1-5
CDR3aa: CASINVGGAGNQPQHF
CDR3nt: TGTGCCAGCATCAATGTGGGGGGCGCGGGCAATCAGCCCCAGCATTTT

v_gene: TRBV14
abundance: .
d_gene: TRBD1
j_gene: TRBJ2-3
CDR3aa: CASSRGGLVTDTQYF
CDR3nt: TGTGCCAGCAGCCGAGGGGGCCTTGTCACAGATACGCAGTATTTT

v_gene: TRBV28
abundance: many
d_gene: .
j_gene: TRBJ2-7
CDR3aa: CASSLSTALGEQYF
CDR3nt: TGTGCCAGCAGTTTATCGACAGCCTTGGGCGAGCAGTACTTC

v_gene: TRBV7-2
abundance: many
d_gene: .
j_gene: TRBJ2-7
CDR3aa: CASSLAAGPFYEQYF
CDR3nt: TGTGCCAGCAGCTTAGCGGCAGGTCCCTTTTACGAGCAGTACTTC

v_gene: TRBV5-1
abundance: few
d_gene: .
j_gene: TRBJ2-2
CDR3aa: CASSLGTIGTGELFF
CDR3nt: TGCGCCAGCAGCTTGGGGACTATCGGCACCGGGGAGCTGTTTTTT

v_gene: TRBV12-3/TRBV12-4
abundance: many
d_gene: TRBD1
j_gene: TRBJ1-2
CDR3aa: CASSYRGLDYGYTF
CDR3nt: TGTGCCAGCAGCTACAGGGGCCTAGACTATGGCTACACCTTC

v_gene: TRBV12-3/TRBV12-4
abundance: many
d_gene: .
j_gene: TRBJ1-5
CDR3aa: CASSLSDSQPQHF
CDR3nt: TGTGCCAGCAGTTTGTCAGACAGCCAGCCCCAGCATTTT

v_gene: TRBV19
abundance: many
d_gene: .
j_gene: TRBJ1-4
CDR3aa: CASSIGDRKLFF
CDR3nt: TGTGCCAGTAGTATTGGGGACCGAAAACTGTTTTTT

v_gene: TRBV29-1
abundance: .
d_gene: .
j_gene: TRBJ2-3
CDR3aa: CSAPELDTQYF
CDR3nt: TGCAGCGCCCCGGAGCTCGATACGCAGTATTTT

v_gene: TRBV28
abundance: .
d_gene: .
j_gene: TRBJ1-1
CDR3aa: CASSFPAPDTEAFF
CDR3nt: TGTGCCAGCAGTTTCCCGGCTCCAGACACTGAAGCTTTCTTT

v_gene: TRBV28
abundance: many
d_gene: TRBD2
j_gene: TRBJ2-5
CDR3aa: CASSLASMGGQETQYF
CDR3nt: TGTGCCAGCAGTTTGGCGTCGATGGGGGGGCAAGAGACCCAGTACTTC

v_gene: TRBV6-2/TRBV6-3
abundance: .
d_gene: TRBD1
j_gene: TRBJ2-5
CDR3aa: CASTDPGQMWTQYF
CDR3nt: TGTGCCAGCACTGACCCGGGACAGATGTGGACCCAATACTTC

v_gene: TRBV15
abundance: many
d_gene: .
j_gene: TRBJ2-1
CDR3aa: CATSRDGLRQFF
CDR3nt: TGTGCCACCAGCAGAGACGGCCTTCGGCAGTTCTTC

v_gene: TRBV2
abundance: many
d_gene: TRBD2
j_gene: TRBJ2-7
CDR3aa: CASRVQAGVSYEQYF
CDR3nt: TGTGCCAGCAGAGTACAAGCGGGAGTTTCCTACGAGCAGTACTTC

v_gene: TRBV20-1
abundance: .
d_gene: .
j_gene: TRBJ2-7
CDR3aa: CSAVRSSYEQYF
CDR3nt: TGCAGTGCTGTCAGGAGCTCCTACGAGCAGTACTTC

v_gene: TRBV30
abundance: .
d_gene: .
j_gene: TRBJ2-7
CDR3aa: CAWSFPIVGAYEQYF
CDR3nt: TGTGCCTGGAGTTTCCCCATCGTCGGGGCCTACGAGCAGTACTTC

v_gene: TRBV14
abundance: .
d_gene: .
j_gene: TRBJ1-4
CDR3aa: CASSQIAGVEEKLFF
CDR3nt: TGTGCCAGCAGCCAAATCGCGGGGGTTGAAGAAAAACTGTTTTTT

v_gene: TRBV7-2
abundance: many
d_gene: TRBD2
j_gene: TRBJ2-3
CDR3aa: CASSLGGTSGSTDTQYF
CDR3nt: TGTGCCAGCAGCTTAGGAGGGACTAGCGGGAGCACAGATACGCAGTATTTT

v_gene: TRBV6-1
abundance: many
d_gene: .
j_gene: TRBJ1-2
CDR3aa: CASSRTANYGYTF
CDR3nt: TGTGCCAGCAGTAGGACAGCTAACTATGGCTACACCTTC

v_gene: TRBV3-1
abundance: many
d_gene: .
j_gene: TRBJ1-3
CDR3aa: CASSHEIRRRGDSGNTIYF
CDR3nt: TGTGCCAGCAGCCACGAAATCCGACGTCGAGGAGACTCTGGAAACACCATATATTTT

v_gene: TRBV14
abundance: few
d_gene: .
j_gene: TRBJ2-7
CDR3aa: CAEGGRISYEQYF
CDR3nt: TGTGCAGAGGGGGGTAGGATATCCTACGAGCAGTACTTC

v_gene: TRBV10-1
abundance: .
d_gene: .
j_gene: TRBJ2-2
CDR3aa: CASSESWDTGELFF
CDR3nt: TGCGCCAGCAGTGAGTCTTGGGACACCGGGGAGCTGTTTTTT

v_gene: TRBV20-1
abundance: .
d_gene: TRBD2
j_gene: TRBJ2-3
CDR3aa: CSARGFLAATDTQYF
CDR3nt: TGCAGTGCTAGAGGATTTCTAGCGGCCACAGATACGCAGTATTTT

v_gene: TRBV29-1
abundance: .
d_gene: TRBD1
j_gene: TRBJ1-2
CDR3aa: CSAGRQGADYGYTF
CDR3nt: TGCAGCGCCGGAAGACAGGGGGCCGACTATGGCTACACCTTC

v_gene: TRBV6-9
abundance: .
d_gene: .
j_gene: TRBJ2-3
CDR3aa: CASSYQGGTDTQYF
CDR3nt: TGTGCCAGCAGTTACCAGGGTGGAACAGATACGCAGTATTTT